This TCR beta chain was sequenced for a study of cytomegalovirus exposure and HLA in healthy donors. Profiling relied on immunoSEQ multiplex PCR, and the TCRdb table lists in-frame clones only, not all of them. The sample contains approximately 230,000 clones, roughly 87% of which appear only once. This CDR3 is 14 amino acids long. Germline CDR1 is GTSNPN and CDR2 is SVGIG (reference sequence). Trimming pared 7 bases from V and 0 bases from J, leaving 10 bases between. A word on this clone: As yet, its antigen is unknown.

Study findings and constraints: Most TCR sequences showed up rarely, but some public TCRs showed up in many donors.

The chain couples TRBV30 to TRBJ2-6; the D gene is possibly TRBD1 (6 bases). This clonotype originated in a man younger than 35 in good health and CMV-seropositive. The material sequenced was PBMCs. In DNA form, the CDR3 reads TGTGCCTCGGACAGAGGCTCTGGGGCCAACGTCCTGACTTTC. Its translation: CASDRGSGANVLTF.